The clone carrying this TCR beta chain has only a few counts. Its target is not known. This sample is drawn from a study of T cell repertoires in cytomegalovirus infection. Overall study context: Matching HLA type and CMV infection were both indicated by public TCR beta signatures. Study observations and caveats: Cumulative frequency of public TCR beta families picked out carriers of CMV plus the relevant HLA.

J gave up 4 bases and V 1 base, and 2 bases lay outside the gene matches. The CDR3 is 14 amino acids. CDR1 is SGHTA, CDR2 FQGNSA, per germline. Using its own MiXCR run on the reads, TCRdb lists one record per CDR3 protein. In the table there are 300,000 to 400,000 distinct CDR3 sequences, approximately 32% of which are singletons. The sequenced sample was cultured PBMCs, obtained from culture after CMV antigen stimulation. This receptor was taken from a human donor in good health (CMV status not recorded). Some clones in this sample may be carry-over from other donors' samples. The chain is built from TRBV7-2 and TRBJ2-3; TRBD2 matches 7 bases. The DNA for the CDR3 is TGTGCCAGCAGCTTAGTGACTAGCCCAGATACGCAGTATTTT. This gives the protein CASSLVTSPDTQYF.